The 14 T cell receptor beta chains presented below share a single source sample, sequenced in a study of blood T cell repertoires in COVID-19 (TCRdb year 2020). The library was produced with the immunoSEQ multiplex PCR assay. The source is immuneACCESS, and TCRdb retained only in-frame sequences with V and J called. Part of the clones is not carried over; for the studies checked, unresolved V genes explain less than half of this, and the remainder is unexplained. The sample contains 170,000 or so clones, around 86% of them found a single time. The ten largest clonotypes hold approximately 8% of the sample. The sample consisted of peripheral blood. Source of these receptors: a woman aged 70 to 79 with COVID-19, enrolled during active disease.

This clone has just a few counts. The chain couples TRBV7-9 to TRBJ1-1; D may be TRBD1 (5 bases). The V gene's germline CDR1 is SEHNR and CDR2 FQNEAQ (reference sequence). Trimming pared 6 bases from V and 4 bases from J, leaving 12 bases between. The CDR3 is made up of 13 amino acids. The CDR3 loop reads CASRDQGGTEAFF. The CDR3 nucleotides are TGTGCCAGCAGGGATCAGGGAGGCACTGAAGCTTTCTTT.

The chain has TRBV15 and TRBJ2-5; 10 nucleotides agree with TRBD1. Germline V gene lookup returns CDR1 LNHNV and CDR2 YYDKDF (reference sequence). This CDR3 contains 15 residues. Trimming removed 5 bases from V and 5 bases from J; junction bases left unmatched: 8. The CDR3 sequence is CATSSRQGARETQYF. As DNA, the CDR3 is TGTGCCACCAGCTCCCGACAGGGGGCACGGGAGACCCAGTACTTC. Supplemented by reference TRBV15 and TRBJ2-5, the full variable domain reads DAMVIQNPRYQVTQFGKPVTLSCSQTLNHNVMYWYQQKSSQAPKLLFHYYDKDFNNEADTPDNFQSRRPNTSFCFLDIRSPGLGDTAMYLCATSSRQGARETQYFGPGTRLLVL.

This chain uses TRBV5-8 with TRBJ2-1, with 7 bases aligning to TRBD2. Looked up from germline, CDR1 is SGHTS and CDR2 is YDEGEE. After removal of 4 bases from V and 9 bases from J, the junction contained 10 bases not matched to a gene. CDR3 length: 14 amino acids. The CDR3 coding sequence is TGTGCCAGCAGCGGGCGGGAGTCGGGGATTGAGCAGTTCTTC. Its translation: CASSGRESGIEQFF.

The V and J genes are TRBV21-1 and TRBJ1-1; the DNA was not compared with TRBD1, the D call given in the table. TRBV21-1 is labeled a pseudogene. CDR3 size: 16 residues. CDR3 sequence (DNA): TGTGCCAGCAGGAAGTCCGAGACAGGTATGAACACTGAAGCTTTCTTT. The encoded protein is CASRKSETGMNTEAFF.

The table lists this clone with a few counts. The chain is built from TRBV7-3 and TRBJ1-2; no reliable D call. Trimming shortened V by 5 bases and J by 4 bases, and 14 bases separated the two germline ends. CDR3 length equals 14 residues. Looked up from germline, CDR1 is SGHTA and CDR2 is FQGTGA. CDR3 coding DNA: TGTGCCAGCAGCCCATACGGTGGCGGCTATGGCTACACCTTC. It yields the protein CASSPYGGGYGYTF.

The chain recombines TRBV2 with TRBJ1-3; weak D call: TRBD1 (5 bases). CDR3 size: 15 residues. CDR1 and CDR2 (germline): SNHLY, FYNNEI. V lost 2 bases and J lost 0, with 8 bases in between. The CDR3 DNA reads TGTGCCAGCAGTGAACAGGGTTTCTCTGGAAACACCATATATTTT. This encodes CASSEQGFSGNTIYF.

The chain joins TRBV28 to TRBJ2-7, with D possibly being TRBD2 (5 bases). The CDR3 spans 11 residues. Per the germline V gene, CDR1 is MDHEN and CDR2 is SYDVKM. V lost 4 bases to trimming and J lost 5 bases, with 6 bases between them. CDR3 coding DNA: TGTGCCAGCAGTTGGGGAGACGAGCAGTACTTC. It encodes CASSWGDEQYF.

J is TRBJ1-4 and V is TRBV30, with 9 bases lining up with TRBD1. J was trimmed by 8 bases and V by 3 bases; bases with no gene match: 7. The germline CDR1 and CDR2 sequences are GTSNPN and SVGIG (reference sequence). The CDR3 length is 14 residues. Written as DNA, the CDR3 is TGTGCCTGGAGCATACAGGGGGCAAGGGAAAAACTGTTTTTT. Protein product: CAWSIQGAREKLFF.

The J gene is TRBJ2-5, the V gene TRBV30, with TRBD2 matching over 9 bases. CDR1 is GTSNPN, CDR2 SVGIG, per germline (reference sequence). With 3 bases clipped from V and 11 bases from J, the junction kept 4 bases outside the gene matches. This CDR3 is 11 amino acids long. The CDR3 DNA follows: TGTGCCTGGAGGGAGCGGGGGGCTCAGTACTTC. Translated, it gives CAWRERGAQYF. The variable domain in full, with the rest retrieved from reference TRBV30 and TRBJ2-5, is SQTIHQWPATLVQPVGSPLSLECTVEGTSNPNLYWYRQAAGRGLQLLFYSVGIGQISSEVPQNLSASRPQDRQFILSSKKLLLSDSGFYLCAWRERGAQYFGPGTRLLVL.

The J gene is TRBJ2-5, the V gene TRBV27; 16 bases are a match to TRBD2. This CDR3 has 19 amino acids. CDR1 MNHEY and CDR2 SMNVEV come from the germline V gene (reference sequence). With V trimmed by 1 base and J by 4 bases, 9 bases remained unmatched. The CDR3 spells CASSLFPPGLAGGGETQYF. CDR3 sequence (DNA): TGTGCCAGCAGTTTATTTCCCCCGGGACTAGCGGGAGGGGGAGAGACCCAGTACTTC.

V and J are TRBV29-1 and TRBJ1-2, with D perhaps TRBD1 (5 bases). This CDR3 region has 14 residues. Germline CDR1 is SQVTM and CDR2 is ANQGSEA. V lost 4 bases and J 8 bases, leaving 20 bases between the germline ends. Here the CDR3 DNA reads TGCAGCGTTGGGCCCGGGGGGTTTGCGCGGGGCTACACCTTC. It yields the protein CSVGPGGFARGYTF. Looking up the rest from reference TRBV29-1 and TRBJ1-2 gives the full variable domain: SAVISQKPSRDICQRGTSLTIQCQVDSQVTMMFWYRQQPGQSLTLIATANQGSEATYESGFVIDKFPISRPNLTFSTLTVSNMSPEDSSIYLCSVGPGGFARGYTFGSGTRLTVV.

This chain uses TRBV28 with TRBJ1-5; D is ambiguous. Germline V gives CDR1 MDHEN, CDR2 SYDVKM. This CDR3 is built from 12 residues. Trimming cost V 5 bases and J 6 bases, with 8 bases left between them. The CDR3 DNA reads TGTGCCAGCAGTCTAGTCCGTCAGCCCCAGCATTTT. Translated, it gives CASSLVRQPQHF.

The chain links TRBV10-3 to TRBJ1-5; D not certain. CDR1 is ENHRY and CDR2 is SYGVKD in the germline V gene. The CDR3 length is 13 residues. The ends were cut back, 8 bases at V and 7 bases at J, with 15 bases in the middle. Written as DNA, the CDR3 is TGTGCCATCGCTCAGGTCCGTGGACAGCCCCAGCATTTT. As protein: CAIAQVRGQPQHF.

This clone appeared once. The sample carries other DNA sequences with the same CDR3. V and J are TRBV7-2 and TRBJ2-5; D remains ambiguous. The CDR3 has 13 residues. The germline CDR1 and CDR2 sequences are SGHTA and FQGNSA. The V gene lost 3 bases and the J gene lost 1 base, with 6 bases spanning the gap. The CDR3 DNA sequence: TGTGCCAGCAGCTTCCTCCTCCAAGAGACCCAGTACTTC. This encodes CASSFLLQETQYF.